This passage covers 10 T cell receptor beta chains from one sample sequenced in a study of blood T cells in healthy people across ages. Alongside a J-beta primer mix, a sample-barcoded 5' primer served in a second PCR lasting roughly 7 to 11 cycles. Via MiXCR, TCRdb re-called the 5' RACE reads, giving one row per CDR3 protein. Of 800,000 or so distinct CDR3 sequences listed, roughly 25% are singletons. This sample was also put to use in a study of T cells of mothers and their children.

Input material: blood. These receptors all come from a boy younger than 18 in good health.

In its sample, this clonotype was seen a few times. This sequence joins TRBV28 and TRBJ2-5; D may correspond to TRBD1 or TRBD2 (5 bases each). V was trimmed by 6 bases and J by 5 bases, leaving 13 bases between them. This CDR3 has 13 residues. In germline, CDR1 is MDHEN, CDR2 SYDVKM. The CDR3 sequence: CASRNLGDETQYF. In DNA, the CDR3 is TGTGCCAGCAGGAATCTGGGGGACGAGACCCAGTACTTC.

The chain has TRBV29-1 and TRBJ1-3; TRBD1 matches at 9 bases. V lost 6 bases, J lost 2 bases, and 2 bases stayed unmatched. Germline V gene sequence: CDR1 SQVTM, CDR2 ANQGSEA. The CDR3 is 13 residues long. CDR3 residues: CSVRQGAGNTIYF. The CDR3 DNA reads TGCAGCGTCAGACAGGGGGCTGGAAACACCATATATTTT.

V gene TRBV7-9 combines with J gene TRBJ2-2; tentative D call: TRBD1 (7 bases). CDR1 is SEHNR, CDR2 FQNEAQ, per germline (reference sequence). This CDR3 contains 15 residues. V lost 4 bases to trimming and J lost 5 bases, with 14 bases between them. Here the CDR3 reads CASSSSTGRTGELFF. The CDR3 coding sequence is TGTGCCAGCAGCTCGTCGACAGGGAGGACCGGGGAGCTGTTTTTT.

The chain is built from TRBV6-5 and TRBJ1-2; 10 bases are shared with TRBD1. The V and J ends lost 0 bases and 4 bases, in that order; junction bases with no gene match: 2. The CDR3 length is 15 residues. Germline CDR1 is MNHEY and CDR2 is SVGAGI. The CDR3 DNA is TGTGCCAGCAGTTACTCGACAGGGGGCTTCTATGGCTACACCTTC. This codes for CASSYSTGGFYGYTF.

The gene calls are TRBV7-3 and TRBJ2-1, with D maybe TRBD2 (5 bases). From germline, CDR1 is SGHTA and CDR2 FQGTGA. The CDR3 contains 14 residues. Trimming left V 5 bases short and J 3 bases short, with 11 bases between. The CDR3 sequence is CASSPEGVYNEQFF. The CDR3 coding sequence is TGTGCCAGCAGCCCTGAGGGAGTCTACAATGAGCAGTTCTTC.

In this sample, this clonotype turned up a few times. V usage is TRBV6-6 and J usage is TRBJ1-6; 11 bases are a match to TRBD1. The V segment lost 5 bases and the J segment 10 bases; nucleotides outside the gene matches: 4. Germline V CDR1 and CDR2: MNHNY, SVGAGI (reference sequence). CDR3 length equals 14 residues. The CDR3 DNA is TGTGCCAGCAGTAAGGACAGGGGGCGATCACCCCTCCACTTT. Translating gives CASSKDRGRSPLHF.

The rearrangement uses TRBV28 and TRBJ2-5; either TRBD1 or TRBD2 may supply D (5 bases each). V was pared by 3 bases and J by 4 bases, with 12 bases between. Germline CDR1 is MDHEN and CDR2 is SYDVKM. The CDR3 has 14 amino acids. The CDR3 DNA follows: TGTGCCAGCAGTTTGGGCAGGGAGATAGAGACCCAGTACTTC. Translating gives CASSLGREIETQYF.

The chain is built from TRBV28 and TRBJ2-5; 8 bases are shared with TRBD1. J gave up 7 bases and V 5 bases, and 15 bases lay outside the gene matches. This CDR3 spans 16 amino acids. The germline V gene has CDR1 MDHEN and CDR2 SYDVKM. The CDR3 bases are TGTGCCAGCAGTCTATATAATCAGGGGGCGATGGGGACCCAGTACTTC. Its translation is CASSLYNQGAMGTQYF. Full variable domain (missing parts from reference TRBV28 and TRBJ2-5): DVKVTQSSRYLVKRTGEKVFLECVQDMDHENMFWYRQDPGLGLRLIYFSYDVKMKEKGDIPEGYSVSREKKERFSLILESASTNQTSMYLCASSLYNQGAMGTQYFGPGTRLLVL.

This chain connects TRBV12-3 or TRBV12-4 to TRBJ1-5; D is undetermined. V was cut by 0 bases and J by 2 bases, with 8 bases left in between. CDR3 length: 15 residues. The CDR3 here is CASSLAIAGNQPQHF. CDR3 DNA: TGTGCCAGCAGTTTAGCGATCGCGGGCAATCAGCCCCAGCATTTT.

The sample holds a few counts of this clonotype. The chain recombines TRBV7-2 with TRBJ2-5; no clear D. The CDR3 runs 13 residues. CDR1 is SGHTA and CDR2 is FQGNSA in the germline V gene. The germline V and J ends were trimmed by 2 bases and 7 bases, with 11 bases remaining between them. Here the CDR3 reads CASSLFAEGTQYF. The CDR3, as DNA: TGTGCCAGCAGCTTATTCGCGGAAGGGACCCAGTACTTC.